This entry concerns a single TCR beta chain. Its target is not known. The CDR3 covers 16 residues. Germline V gene data show CDR1 as SGDLS and CDR2 as YYNGEE. V was pared by 0 bases and J by 3 bases, with 3 bases of the junction left unmatched. The data are from a study of chemoradiotherapy in HPV16-positive cancers. Repeated repertoire sampling spanned the course of chemoradiotherapy. Here immunoSEQ multiplex PCR was the method, and the copy in TCRdb shows in-frame clones only, minus some. The data show about 14,000 clones, with 60% to 75% seen just once and roughly 10% held by the top ten. General study points: Non-HPV-specific T cells did not expand in tumors during treatment, whereas candidate HPV-specific clones and E7-related motifs did. Only two HPV16-positive patients supplied the functional HPV-specificity definition.

The sequence derives from a human donor with HPV-associated anogenital cancer. V and J are TRBV9 and TRBJ2-3; 11 bases line up with TRBD2. The sample here was taken from a patient who underwent chemoradiotherapy. CDR3 loop: CASSVELAGATDTQYF. The CDR3 bases are TGTGCCAGCAGCGTAGAACTAGCGGGAGCGACAGATACGCAGTATTTT.